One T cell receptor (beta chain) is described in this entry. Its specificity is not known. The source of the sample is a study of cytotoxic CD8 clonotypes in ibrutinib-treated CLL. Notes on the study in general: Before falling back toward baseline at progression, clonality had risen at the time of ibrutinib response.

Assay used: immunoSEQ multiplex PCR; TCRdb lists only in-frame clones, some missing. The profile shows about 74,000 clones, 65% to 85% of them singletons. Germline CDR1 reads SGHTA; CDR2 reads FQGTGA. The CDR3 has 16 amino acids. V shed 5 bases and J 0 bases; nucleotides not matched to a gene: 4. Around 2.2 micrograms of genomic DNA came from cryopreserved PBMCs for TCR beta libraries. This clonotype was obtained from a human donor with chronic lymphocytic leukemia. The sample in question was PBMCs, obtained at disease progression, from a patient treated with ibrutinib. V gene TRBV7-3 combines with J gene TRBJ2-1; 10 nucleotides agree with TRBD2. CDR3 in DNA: TGTGCCAGCAGCAGCACTAGCGGGATCTCCTACAATGAGCAGTTCTTC. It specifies CASSSTSGISYNEQFF.